Included here is one TCR beta chain sequence, with context. The sample belongs to a study of technical replicates of blood from a handful of donors. Germline CDR1 is SNHLY and CDR2 is FYNNEI. The length of the CDR3 is 18 residues. The trim removed 1 base at V and 4 bases at J, leaving 9 bases unmatched. TCRdb keeps only in-frame clones here, not all; method: immunoSEQ multiplex PCR. This repertoire shows about 97,000 clones, about 95% found once; its top ten account for roughly 0.31%. The TCR sequence derives from a human donor in good health. The sequenced sample was T cells isolated from PBMCs. The chain recombines TRBV2 with TRBJ1-4; 10 positions agree with TRBD1. The CDR3 DNA follows: TGTGCCAGCAGTGAAGGGCCGGGACAGGGGCAGTTTAATGAAAAACTGTTTTTT. This sequence encodes CASSEGPGQGQFNEKLFF. The entire variable domain, with the rest obtained from reference TRBV2 and TRBJ1-4, is as follows: EPEVTQTPSHQVTQMGQEVILRCVPISNHLYFYWYRQILGQKVEFLVSFYNNEISEKSEIFDDQFSVERPDGSNFTLKIRSTKLEDSAMYFCASSEGPGQGQFNEKLFFGSGTQLSVL.